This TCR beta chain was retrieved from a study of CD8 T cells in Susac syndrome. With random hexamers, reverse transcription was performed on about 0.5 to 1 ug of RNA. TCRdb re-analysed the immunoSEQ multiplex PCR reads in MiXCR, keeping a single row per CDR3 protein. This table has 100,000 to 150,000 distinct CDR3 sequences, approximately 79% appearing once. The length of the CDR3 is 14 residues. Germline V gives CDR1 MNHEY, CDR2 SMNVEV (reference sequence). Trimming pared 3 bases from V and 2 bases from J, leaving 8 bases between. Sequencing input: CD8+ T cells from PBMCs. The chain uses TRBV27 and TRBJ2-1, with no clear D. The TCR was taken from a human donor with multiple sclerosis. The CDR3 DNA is TGTGCCAGCAGTTTCGGGCTAACCTACAATGAGCAGTTCTTC. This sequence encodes CASSFGLTYNEQFF.